Only one count was recorded for the clone carrying this T cell receptor (beta chain). This sample stems from a study of blood T cell repertoires in COVID-19. Per the original data handling: Reference gene primer amplification in the assay estimated nucleated cell counts. Clones were read by immunoSEQ multiplex PCR, and TCRdb kept only the in-frame ones, dropping some. The D gene and trimming were derived from the DNA, and the V and J assignments and clone size from that table. This table holds about 240,000 clones, roughly 85% found once. This CDR3 has 16 amino acids. Unmatched junction bases numbered 10, after V lost 5 bases and J lost 3 bases. Germline V gives CDR1 SEHNR, CDR2 FQNEAQ (reference sequence).

Material for sequencing was peripheral blood. The genes are TRBV7-9 and TRBJ2-7, with 10 bases identical to TRBD1. The receptor was derived from a woman aged 18-29 years with acute or convalescent COVID-19. The CDR3 reads CASSRWGDRGNYEQYF. As DNA, the CDR3 is TGTGCCAGCAGCCGTTGGGGGGACAGGGGAAACTACGAGCAGTACTTC.